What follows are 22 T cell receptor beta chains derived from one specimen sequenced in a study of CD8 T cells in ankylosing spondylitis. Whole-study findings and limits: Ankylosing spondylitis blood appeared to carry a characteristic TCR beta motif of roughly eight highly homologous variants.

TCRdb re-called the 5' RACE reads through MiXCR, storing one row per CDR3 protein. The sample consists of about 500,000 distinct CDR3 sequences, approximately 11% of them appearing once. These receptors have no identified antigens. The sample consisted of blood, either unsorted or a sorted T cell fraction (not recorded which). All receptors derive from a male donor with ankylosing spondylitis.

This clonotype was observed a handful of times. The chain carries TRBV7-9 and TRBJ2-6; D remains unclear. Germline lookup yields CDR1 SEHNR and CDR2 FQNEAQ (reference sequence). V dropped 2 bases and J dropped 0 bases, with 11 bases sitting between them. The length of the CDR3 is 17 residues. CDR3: CASSLKAFSSGANVLTF. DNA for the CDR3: TGTGCCAGCAGCTTAAAGGCGTTCAGCTCTGGGGCCAACGTCCTGACTTTC.

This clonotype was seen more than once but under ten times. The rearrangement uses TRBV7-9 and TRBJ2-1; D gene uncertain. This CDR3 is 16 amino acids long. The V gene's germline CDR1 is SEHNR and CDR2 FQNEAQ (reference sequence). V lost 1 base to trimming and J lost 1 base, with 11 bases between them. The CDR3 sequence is CASSLDLGPSYNEQFF. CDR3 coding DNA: TGTGCCAGCAGCTTAGACCTAGGTCCGTCCTACAATGAGCAGTTCTTC.

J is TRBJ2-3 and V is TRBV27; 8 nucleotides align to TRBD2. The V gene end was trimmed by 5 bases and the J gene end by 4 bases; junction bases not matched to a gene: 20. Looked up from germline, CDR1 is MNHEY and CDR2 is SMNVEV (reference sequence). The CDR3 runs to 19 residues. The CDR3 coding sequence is TGTGCCAGCAGTCCCCTCCTAACAGCGACTAGCGTGAACGCAGATACGCAGTATTTT. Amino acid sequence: CASSPLLTATSVNADTQYF.

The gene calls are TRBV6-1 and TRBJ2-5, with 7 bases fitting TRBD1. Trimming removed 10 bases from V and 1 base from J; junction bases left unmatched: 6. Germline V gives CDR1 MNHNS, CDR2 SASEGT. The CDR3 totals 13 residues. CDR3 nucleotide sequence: TGTGCCATTCGCCGGGACAGCCAAGAGACCCAGTACTTC. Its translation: CAIRRDSQETQYF.

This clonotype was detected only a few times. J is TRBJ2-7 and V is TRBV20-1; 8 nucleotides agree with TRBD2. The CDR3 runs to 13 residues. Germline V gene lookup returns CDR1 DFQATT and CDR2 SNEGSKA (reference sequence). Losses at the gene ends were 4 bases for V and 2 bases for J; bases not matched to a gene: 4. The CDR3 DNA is TGCAGTGCTATGGCGGGAGGTGCCTACGAGCAGTACTTC. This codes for CSAMAGGAYEQYF.

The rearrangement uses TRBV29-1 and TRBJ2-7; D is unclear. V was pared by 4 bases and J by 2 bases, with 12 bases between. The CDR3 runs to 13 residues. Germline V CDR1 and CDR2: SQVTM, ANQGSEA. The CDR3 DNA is TGCAGCGTTGCCCGACTCCGACCCTACGAGCAGTACTTC. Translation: CSVARLRPYEQYF.

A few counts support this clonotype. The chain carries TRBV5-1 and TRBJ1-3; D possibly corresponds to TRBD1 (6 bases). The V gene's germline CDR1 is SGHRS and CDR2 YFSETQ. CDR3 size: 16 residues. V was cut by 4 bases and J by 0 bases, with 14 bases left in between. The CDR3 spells CASSAPDSGSGNTIYF. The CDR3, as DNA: TGCGCCAGCAGCGCCCCGGACAGCGGCTCTGGAAACACCATATATTTT. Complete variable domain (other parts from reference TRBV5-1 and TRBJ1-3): KAGVTQTPRYLIKTRGQQVTLSCSPISGHRSVSWYQQTPGQGLQFLFEYFSETQRNKGNFPGRFSGRQFSNSRSEMNVSTLELGDSALYLCASSAPDSGSGNTIYFGEGSWLTVV.

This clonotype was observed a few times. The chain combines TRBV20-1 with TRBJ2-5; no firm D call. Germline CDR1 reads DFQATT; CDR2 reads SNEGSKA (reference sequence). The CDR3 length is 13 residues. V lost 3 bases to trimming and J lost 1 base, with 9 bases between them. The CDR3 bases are TGCAGTGCTAGCGGGTGGTCCCAAGAGACCCAGTACTTC. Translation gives CSASGWSQETQYF.

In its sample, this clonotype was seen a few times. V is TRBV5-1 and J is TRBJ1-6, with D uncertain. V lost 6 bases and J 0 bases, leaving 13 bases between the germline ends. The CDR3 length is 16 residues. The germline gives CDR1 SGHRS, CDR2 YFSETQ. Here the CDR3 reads CASTEGPSSYNSPLHF. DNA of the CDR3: TGCGCCAGCACCGAGGGTCCGAGCTCCTATAATTCACCCCTCCACTTT.

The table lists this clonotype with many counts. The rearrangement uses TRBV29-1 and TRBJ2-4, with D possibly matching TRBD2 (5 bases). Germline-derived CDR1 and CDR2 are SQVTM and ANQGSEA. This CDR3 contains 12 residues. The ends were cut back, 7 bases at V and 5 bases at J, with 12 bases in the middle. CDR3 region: CSAGYTENIQYF. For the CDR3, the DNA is TGCAGCGCGGGATATACCGAAAACATTCAGTACTTC.

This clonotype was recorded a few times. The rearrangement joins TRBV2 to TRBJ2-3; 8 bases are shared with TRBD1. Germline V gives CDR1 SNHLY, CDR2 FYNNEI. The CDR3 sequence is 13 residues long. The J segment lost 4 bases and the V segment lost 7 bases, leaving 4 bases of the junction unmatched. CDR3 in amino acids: CASNRGFADTQYF. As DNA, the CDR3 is TGTGCCAGCAACAGGGGGTTCGCAGATACGCAGTATTTT.

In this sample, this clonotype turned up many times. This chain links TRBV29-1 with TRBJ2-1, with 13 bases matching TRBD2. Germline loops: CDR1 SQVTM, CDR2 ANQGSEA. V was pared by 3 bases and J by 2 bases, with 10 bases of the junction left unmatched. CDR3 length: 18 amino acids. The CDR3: CSVERGTSGTYPYNEQFF. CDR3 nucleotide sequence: TGCAGCGTTGAGCGGGGGACTAGCGGGACCTACCCCTACAATGAGCAGTTCTTC.

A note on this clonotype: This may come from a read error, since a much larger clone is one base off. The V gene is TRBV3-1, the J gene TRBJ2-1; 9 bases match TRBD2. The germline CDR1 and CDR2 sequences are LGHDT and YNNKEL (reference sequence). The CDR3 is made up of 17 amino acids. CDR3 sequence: CASCQGPGSGGNNEQFF. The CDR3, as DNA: TGTGCCAGCTGCCAAGGTCCGGGAAGCGGGGGGAACAATGAGCAGTTCTTC.

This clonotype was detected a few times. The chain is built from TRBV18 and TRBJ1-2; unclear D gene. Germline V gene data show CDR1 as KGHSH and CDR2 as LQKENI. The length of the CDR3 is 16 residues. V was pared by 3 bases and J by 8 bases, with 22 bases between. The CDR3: CASSPREGPPVDGYTF. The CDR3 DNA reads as TGTGCCAGCTCACCCCGGGAAGGACCCCCAGTGGACGGCTACACCTTC.

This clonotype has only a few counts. CDR3 sequence (DNA): TGTGCCTTTACGCCGGGACTAGGGGTCCAAGAGACCCAGTACTTC. Translated: CAFTPGLGVQETQYF. The chain recombines TRBV30 with TRBJ2-5; 8 positions match TRBD2. This CDR3 has 15 residues. Germline V gene lookup returns CDR1 GTSNPN and CDR2 SVGIG (reference sequence). Germline trimming cut 7 bases from V and 1 base from J; bases unmatched to any gene: 11. The complete variable domain, with remaining parts taken from reference TRBV30 and TRBJ2-5, reads SQTIHQWPATLVQPVGSPLSLECTVEGTSNPNLYWYRQAAGRGLQLLFYSVGIGQISSEVPQNLSASRPQDRQFILSSKKLLLSDSGFYLCAFTPGLGVQETQYFGPGTRLLVL.

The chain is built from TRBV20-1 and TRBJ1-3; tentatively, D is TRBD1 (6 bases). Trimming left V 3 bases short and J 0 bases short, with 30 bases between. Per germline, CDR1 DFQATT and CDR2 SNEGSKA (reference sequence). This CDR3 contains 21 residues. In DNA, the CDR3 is TGCAGTGCTAGTACATTCTCACGGGACACTAAGGTCCTATACTCTGGAAACACCATATATTTT. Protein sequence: CSASTFSRDTKVLYSGNTIYF.

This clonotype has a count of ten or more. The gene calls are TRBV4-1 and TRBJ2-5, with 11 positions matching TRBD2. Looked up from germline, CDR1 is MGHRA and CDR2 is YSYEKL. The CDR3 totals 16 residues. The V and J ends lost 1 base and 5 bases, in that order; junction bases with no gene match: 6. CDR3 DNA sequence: TGCGCCAGCAGCCAAGCACTAGCGGGAGTAGGGGAGACCCAGTACTTC. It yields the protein CASSQALAGVGETQYF.

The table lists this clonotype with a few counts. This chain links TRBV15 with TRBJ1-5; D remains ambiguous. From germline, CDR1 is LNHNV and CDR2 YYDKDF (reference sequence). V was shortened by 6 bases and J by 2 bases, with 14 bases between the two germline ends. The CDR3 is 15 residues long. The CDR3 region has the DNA TGTGCCACCAGTGCATCGAAGGGAGGCAATCAGCCCCAGCATTTT. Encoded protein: CATSASKGGNQPQHF.

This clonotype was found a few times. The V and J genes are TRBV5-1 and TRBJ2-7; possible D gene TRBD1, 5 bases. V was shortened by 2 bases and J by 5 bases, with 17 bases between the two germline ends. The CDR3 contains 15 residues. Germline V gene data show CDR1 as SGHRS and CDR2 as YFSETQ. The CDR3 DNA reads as TGCGCCAGCAGCTTCTCAACAGGCCTCCGGGACGAGCAGTACTTC. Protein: CASSFSTGLRDEQYF. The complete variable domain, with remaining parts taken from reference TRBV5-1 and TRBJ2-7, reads KAGVTQTPRYLIKTRGQQVTLSCSPISGHRSVSWYQQTPGQGLQFLFEYFSETQRNKGNFPGRFSGRQFSNSRSEMNVSTLELGDSALYLCASSFSTGLRDEQYFGPGTRLTVT.

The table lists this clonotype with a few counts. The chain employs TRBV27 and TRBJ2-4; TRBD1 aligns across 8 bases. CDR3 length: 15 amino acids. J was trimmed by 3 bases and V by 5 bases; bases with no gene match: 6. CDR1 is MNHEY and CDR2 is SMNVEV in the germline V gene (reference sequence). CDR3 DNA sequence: TGTGCCAGCAGTACCAGGACAGGGAGCAAAAACATTCAGTACTTC. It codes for CASSTRTGSKNIQYF.

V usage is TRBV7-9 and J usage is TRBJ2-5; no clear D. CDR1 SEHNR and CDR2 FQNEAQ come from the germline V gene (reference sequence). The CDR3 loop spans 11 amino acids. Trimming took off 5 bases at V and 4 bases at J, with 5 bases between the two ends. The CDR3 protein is CASSTTETQYF. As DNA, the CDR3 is TGTGCCAGCAGCACCACAGAGACCCAGTACTTC.

Here the CDR3 DNA reads TGTGCCAGCAGTTTGTGGACTGTCGAAAACATTCAGTACTTC. This codes for CASSLWTVENIQYF. This chain joins TRBV12-3 or TRBV12-4 and TRBJ2-4; a weak D match, TRBD2 (5 bases). The CDR3 runs to 14 residues. Between the trimmed V and J ends, which lost 3 bases and 5 bases, there was a span of 11 bases.